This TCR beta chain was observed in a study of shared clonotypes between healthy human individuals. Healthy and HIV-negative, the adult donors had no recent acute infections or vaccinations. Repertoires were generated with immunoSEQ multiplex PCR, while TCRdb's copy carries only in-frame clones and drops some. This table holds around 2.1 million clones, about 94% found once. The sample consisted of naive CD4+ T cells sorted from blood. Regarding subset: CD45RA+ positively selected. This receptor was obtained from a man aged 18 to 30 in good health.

The CDR3 reads CASSLGEVGSYNSPLHF. The CDR3 DNA follows: TGTGCCAGCAGCTTGGGTGAGGTGGGCTCCTATAATTCACCCCTCCACTTT. This rearrangement joins TRBV5-4 to TRBJ1-6; D gene uncertain. With 0 bases removed from V and 0 bases from J, the gap between germline ends came to 10 bases. This CDR3 contains 17 residues. From germline, CDR1 is SGHNT and CDR2 YYREEE (reference sequence).